The sequence of this T cell receptor (beta chain) was determined in a study of cytomegalovirus exposure and HLA in healthy donors. With 60 Vbeta and 13 Jbeta primers, the PCR was carried out. The protocol was immunoSEQ multiplex PCR, while the TCRdb copy is restricted to in-frame clones and leaves out a portion. The profile covers 85,000 to 130,000 clones, with about 9.5% appearing a single time and around 5.9% taken by the ten largest. Germline V CDR1 and CDR2: WSHSY, SAAADI. V gave up 7 bases and J gave up 7 bases, with 8 bases separating them. The CDR3 has 10 amino acids. Source material: PBMCs. The chain links TRBV10-2 to TRBJ2-7; no reliable D call. This TCR derives from a man aged 40-55 years in good health and CMV-seropositive. In DNA form, the CDR3 reads TGCGCCAGCACCTTGAGGGAGCAGTACTTC. This encodes CASTLREQYF.